These 29 T cell receptor beta chains were all obtained from the same sample, sequenced in a study of blood T cell repertoires in COVID-19. Clones were sequenced by immunoSEQ multiplex PCR, and TCRdb holds only the in-frame ones, with some missing. The table shows over 100,000 clones, with around three quarters occurring only once. Input material: peripheral blood. Receptor source: a human donor in a cohort sampled during active or convalescent COVID-19.

V is TRBV4-1 and J is TRBJ1-1; D remains ambiguous. Germline assignment: CDR1 MGHRA and CDR2 YSYEKL. V lost 0 bases and J lost 7, with 9 bases in between. There are 13 residues in the CDR3. The CDR3 nucleotides read TGCGCCAGCAGCCAAGAGGAGCACATTGAAGCTTTCTTT. This gives the protein CASSQEEHIEAFF.

The chain employs TRBV4-3 and TRBJ2-4; no definite D call. This CDR3 is 14 amino acids long. In germline, CDR1 is LGHNA, CDR2 YSLEER. With 3 bases removed from V and 8 bases from J, the gap between germline ends came to 14 bases. CDR3 nucleotides: TGCGCCAGCAGCCATCGACTCCGAGAGGACATTCAGTACTTC. Protein sequence: CASSHRLREDIQYF.

The rearrangement uses TRBV27 and TRBJ1-2; 10 nucleotides line up with TRBD1. The CDR3 consists of 14 residues. Per germline, CDR1 MNHEY and CDR2 SMNVEV (reference sequence). The J segment lost 7 bases and the V segment lost 5 bases, leaving 7 bases of the junction unmatched. The CDR3 reads CASSRQGATGGYTF. The DNA of the CDR3 is TGTGCCAGCAGTCGACAGGGGGCGACGGGTGGCTACACCTTC.

The chain joins TRBV6-2 or TRBV6-3 to TRBJ2-7; D is possibly TRBD2 (5 bases). V was trimmed by 5 bases and J by 4 bases, leaving 18 bases between them. The CDR3 spans 15 residues. From germline, CDR1 is MNHEY and CDR2 SVGEGT. The CDR3 spells CASSTLAGLPYEQYF. CDR3 nucleotide sequence: TGTGCCAGCAGTACCCTAGCCGGACTCCCATACGAGCAGTACTTC.

The rearrangement links TRBV27 to TRBJ1-4; TRBD1 is a possible D gene (6 bases). CDR3 length: 16 amino acids. Germline V gene lookup returns CDR1 MNHEY and CDR2 SMNVEV (reference sequence). V gave up 8 bases and J gave up 0 bases, with 16 bases separating them. DNA of the CDR3: TGTGCCAGCTCCGTCGGGGGGCGCCCAACTAATGAAAAACTGTTTTTT. The encoded protein is CASSVGGRPTNEKLFF.

The chain carries TRBV6-2 or TRBV6-3 and TRBJ2-7; D is perhaps TRBD2 (5 bases). CDR1 is MNHEY and CDR2 is SVGEGT in the germline V gene. The CDR3 extends over 16 amino acids. The V end lost 0 bases, the J end lost 5 bases, and 17 bases lay between the germline ends. The CDR3 is CASSYSPGLFFHEQYF. CDR3 nucleotides: TGTGCCAGCAGTTACTCACCAGGACTCTTCTTCCACGAGCAGTACTTC.

A few counts support this clone. The chain joins TRBV27 to TRBJ2-7; D is undetermined. Trimming stripped 8 bases from V and 4 bases from J, with 15 bases between. Germline lookup yields CDR1 MNHEY and CDR2 SMNVEV (reference sequence). The CDR3 has 13 residues. This chain's CDR3 is CASRLTGFYEQYF. Here the CDR3 DNA reads TGTGCCAGCCGACTGACTGGATTTTACGAGCAGTACTTC.

This clone has a handful of counts. The V gene is TRBV27, the J gene TRBJ2-7; TRBD2 is a possible D gene (5 bases). This CDR3 contains 15 residues. Germline V gene data show CDR1 as MNHEY and CDR2 as SMNVEV (reference sequence). V shed 6 bases and J shed 0 bases, with 15 bases lying between them. This CDR3 reads CASRLQAGNSYEQYF. CDR3 DNA: TGTGCCAGCAGGCTCCAGGCGGGCAACTCCTACGAGCAGTACTTC.

The chain couples TRBV28 to TRBJ2-7, with 11 bases that match TRBD2. CDR1 and CDR2 from the germline V gene are MDHEN and SYDVKM. The CDR3 has 15 amino acids. Trimming cost V 6 bases and J 0 bases; bases outside gene matches: 4. The CDR3 loop reads CASSPGLAGSYEQYF. CDR3 bases: TGTGCCAGCAGCCCCGGACTAGCGGGCTCCTACGAGCAGTACTTC.

This clone was recorded only once. This rearrangement joins TRBV10-2 to TRBJ1-5; D gene unclear. The germline V and J ends were trimmed by 4 bases and 0 bases, with 10 bases remaining between them. This CDR3 has 15 residues. Germline CDR1 and CDR2: WSHSY and SAAADI. The CDR3 DNA is TGCGCCAGCAGTGCCAGACACACTAGCAATCAGCCCCAGCATTTT. Protein sequence: CASSARHTSNQPQHF.

The V call is TRBV25-1, the J call TRBJ1-2; weak D call: TRBD1 (5 bases). The CDR3 is made up of 13 amino acids. Germline V gene sequence: CDR1 MGHDK, CDR2 SYGVNS. Trimming stripped 5 bases from V and 4 bases from J, with 11 bases between. The CDR3 reads CASSNKRGYGYTF. Written as DNA, the CDR3 is TGTGCCAGCAGTAATAAAAGGGGCTATGGCTACACCTTC.

This clone occurred once. The gene calls are TRBV19 and TRBJ2-7; the D gene is possibly TRBD2 (5 bases). The germline V gene has CDR1 LNHDA and CDR2 SQIVND (reference sequence). The length of the CDR3 is 12 residues. V lost 10 bases and J 2 bases, leaving 12 bases between the germline ends. CDR3 loop: CATSRGTYEQYF. CDR3 coding DNA: TGTGCCACCTCGAGAGGGACCTACGAGCAGTACTTC.

The CDR3 region is CASSAGYNEQFF. In DNA form, the CDR3 reads TGTGCCAGCTCAGCGGGGTACAATGAGCAGTTCTTC. The genes are TRBV2 and TRBJ2-1; 7 positions match TRBD2. Germline V CDR1 and CDR2: SNHLY, FYNNEI. V trimming: 8 bases; J trimming: 4 bases; junction bases outside the gene matches: 2. The CDR3 consists of 12 residues.

The chain combines TRBV9 with TRBJ2-2; 11 bases map to TRBD2. The CDR3 has 19 amino acids. From germline, CDR1 is SGDLS and CDR2 YYNGEE. The ends lost 0 bases at V and 6 bases at J; junction bases unmatched: 13. The CDR3 bases are TGTGCCAGCAGCGTAGTCTCGGGGGCTAGCGGGAGGTGGTCCGGGGAGCTGTTTTTT. Translated, it gives CASSVVSGASGRWSGELFF.

The rearrangement links TRBV7-2 to TRBJ2-5; D is unresolved. CDR3 length: 11 residues. Trimming pared 3 bases from V and 7 bases from J, leaving 6 bases between. Germline CDR1 and CDR2: SGHTA and FQGNSA. The CDR3 DNA sequence: TGTGCCAGCAGCTTTTCTGTGACCCAGTACTTC. It codes for CASSFSVTQYF.

Of note for this clone: This may arise from a read error, as a much more abundant clone is one base away. This specimen includes other DNA sequences encoding the same CDR3. CDR3 sequence (DNA): TGCGCCAGCAGTCAAGATGTCGTTACAGGGGGACGGTGGAGCAATCAGCCCCAGCATTTT. This sequence encodes CASSQDVVTGGRWSNQPQHF. This chain connects TRBV4-3 to TRBJ1-5, with TRBD1 matching over 8 bases. The germline V gene encodes CDR1 LGHNA and CDR2 YSLEER. The CDR3 has 20 amino acids.

In its sample, this clone was seen a few times. The chain couples TRBV9 to TRBJ1-1, with 9 bases aligning to TRBD1. The germline CDR1 and CDR2 sequences are SGDLS and YYNGEE. This CDR3 has 14 residues. The ends lost 5 bases at V and 0 bases at J; junction bases unmatched: 2. The CDR3 DNA reads as TGTGCCAGCAGGGGGACAGGGTTGAACACTGAAGCTTTCTTT. It is translated as CASRGTGLNTEAFF.

This clone was observed a few times. This chain uses TRBV5-8 with TRBJ1-4; 11 nucleotides line up with TRBD1. Germline assignment: CDR1 SGHTS and CDR2 YDEGEE. The trim removed 0 bases at V and 3 bases at J, leaving 1 base unmatched. The CDR3 runs 16 residues. The CDR3 DNA reads as TGTGCCAGCAGCTTGGTGGGACAGGGGGCTAATGAAAAACTGTTTTTT. It translates to CASSLVGQGANEKLFF.

The chain carries TRBV10-1 and TRBJ2-3; weak D call: TRBD2 (5 bases). Between the trimmed V and J ends, which lost 8 bases and 1 base, there was a span of 22 bases. Germline V gene lookup returns CDR1 WNHNN and CDR2 SYGVQD (reference sequence). The CDR3 length is 17 residues. The CDR3 DNA is TGCGCCAGCGGAAGCCCTTATTTGTCCGGGGGCACAGATACGCAGTATTTT. The encoded protein is CASGSPYLSGGTDTQYF.

The chain links TRBV6-5 to TRBJ2-4; 10 nucleotides line up with TRBD2. The CDR3 contains 15 residues. With 6 bases clipped from V and 2 bases from J, the junction kept 4 bases outside the gene matches. Germline V lookup: CDR1 MNHEY, CDR2 SVGAGI. In DNA form, the CDR3 reads TGTGCCAGCAGCTTGGGACTAGCGCCCAAAAACATTCAGTACTTC. Residues: CASSLGLAPKNIQYF.

V gene TRBV28 combines with J gene TRBJ2-2; weak D call: TRBD2 (7 bases). CDR3 size: 16 residues. Trimming took 6 bases from V and 0 from J, leaving 14 bases between them. CDR1 MDHEN and CDR2 SYDVKM come from the germline V gene. CDR3 protein: CASSRGGPANTGELFF. In DNA form, the CDR3 reads TGTGCCAGCAGCCGCGGGGGCCCGGCGAACACCGGGGAGCTGTTTTTT. Supplemented by reference TRBV28 and TRBJ2-2, the full variable domain reads DVKVTQSSRYLVKRTGEKVFLECVQDMDHENMFWYRQDPGLGLRLIYFSYDVKMKEKGDIPEGYSVSREKKERFSLILESASTNQTSMYLCASSRGGPANTGELFFGEGSRLTVL.

The chain recombines TRBV5-5 with TRBJ1-4; D uncertain. Deletions cut 3 bases from V and 12 bases from J, with 18 bases between. The germline gives CDR1 SGHKS, CDR2 YYEKEE (reference sequence). CDR3 length: 14 residues. The CDR3 sequence: CASSYGGSFTELFF. CDR3 sequence (DNA): TGTGCCAGCAGCTATGGCGGCAGCTTCACGGAACTGTTTTTT.

This chain joins TRBV11-2 and TRBJ2-3; 9 bases map to TRBD2. Trimming cost V 4 bases and J 2 bases; bases outside gene matches: 4. This CDR3 is 15 amino acids long. In germline, CDR1 is SGHAT, CDR2 FQNNGV. The CDR3, as DNA: TGTGCCAGCAGCTCAAGGACTAGCGACACAGATACGCAGTATTTT. It translates to CASSSRTSDTDTQYF.

This clone appeared a few times. V gene TRBV9 combines with J gene TRBJ2-7, with D possibly being TRBD2 (6 bases). Trimming cost V 4 bases and J 3 bases, with 20 bases left between them. Germline values: CDR1 SGDLS, CDR2 YYNGEE. CDR3 length: 16 residues. The CDR3 sequence is CASSNRAGGDRYEQYF. The CDR3 DNA reads as TGTGCCAGCAGCAACCGGGCTGGCGGGGACCGCTACGAGCAGTACTTC. Full variable domain (outside the CDR3, taken from reference TRBV9 and TRBJ2-7): DSGVTQTPKHLITATGQRVTLRCSPRSGDLSVYWYQQSLDQGLQFLIQYYNGEERAKGNILERFSAQQFPDLHSELNLSSLELGDSALYFCASSNRAGGDRYEQYFGPGTRLTVT.

The table lists this clone with a count of one. This chain uses TRBV25-1 with TRBJ1-2; 7 positions match TRBD1. The V gene end was trimmed by 5 bases and the J gene end by 3 bases; junction bases not matched to a gene: 3. Per germline, CDR1 MGHDK and CDR2 SYGVNS. CDR3 length equals 13 residues. This CDR3 reads CASSLQGHYGYTF. The CDR3 bases are TGTGCCAGCAGTTTACAGGGGCACTATGGCTACACCTTC.

This clone was observed a few times. The chain couples TRBV7-3 to TRBJ1-5; D is unresolved. The CDR3 is 13 residues long. Germline V CDR1 and CDR2: SGHTA, FQGTGA. V lost 5 bases and J lost 3, with 8 bases in between. CDR3: CASSPSHNQPQHF. Written as DNA, the CDR3 is TGTGCCAGCAGCCCAAGCCACAATCAGCCCCAGCATTTT.

The chain couples TRBV5-4 to TRBJ2-5, with 10 nucleotides matching TRBD1. Trimming cost V 4 bases and J 2 bases; bases outside gene matches: 14. From germline, CDR1 is SGHNT and CDR2 YYREEE (reference sequence). CDR3 length: 18 amino acids. CDR3 in amino acids: CASSGDRGRFKGQETQYF. The CDR3 DNA follows: TGTGCCAGCAGCGGCGACAGGGGGCGATTTAAGGGTCAAGAGACCCAGTACTTC. Based on the CDR3 plus reference TRBV5-4 and TRBJ2-5, the full variable domain is ETGVTQSPTHLIKTRGQQVTLRCSSQSGHNTVSWYQQALGQGPQFIFQYYREEENGRGNFPPRFSGLQFPNYSSELNVNALELDDSALYLCASSGDRGRFKGQETQYFGPGTRLLVL.

V and J are TRBV10-1 and TRBJ2-3; TRBD2 aligns across 10 bases. There are 18 residues in the CDR3. The germline V gene encodes CDR1 WNHNN and CDR2 SYGVQD (reference sequence). J lost 0 bases, V lost 5 bases, and 11 bases had no gene match. The CDR3 bases are TGCGCCAGCAGTTCCACATTAACTAGCGGGACTAGCACAGATACGCAGTATTTT. It yields the protein CASSSTLTSGTSTDTQYF.

The chain couples TRBV27 to TRBJ2-3, with D tentatively TRBD2 (6 bases). With 3 bases removed from V and 1 base from J, the gap between germline ends came to 14 bases. Germline V gene data show CDR1 as MNHEY and CDR2 as SMNVEV (reference sequence). There are 16 residues in the CDR3. The CDR3 spells CASSFKLAFRTDTQYF. The CDR3 DNA follows: TGTGCCAGCAGTTTTAAGCTAGCGTTCCGCACAGATACGCAGTATTTT.